The 15 T cell receptor beta chains below were found in one sample sequenced in a study of cytomegalovirus exposure and HLA in healthy donors. Amplification used 60 Vbeta primers and 13 Jbeta primers. Sequencing was performed with immunoSEQ multiplex PCR; in TCRdb, only in-frame clones are kept and a portion is missing. The profile shows about 130,000 clones, about 77% of them singletons. Sequencing input: PBMCs. These TCRs come from a man aged 45-60 years in good health and CMV-seronegative.

The chain couples TRBV13 to TRBJ2-5; D perhaps matches TRBD1 (8 bases). The J call may be mistaken, given a closer DNA end match to TRBJ2-7. Per germline, CDR1 PRHDT and CDR2 FYEKMQ (reference sequence). CDR3 size: 20 residues. CDR3 sequence reads: CASSADSGRGRLAATYEQYF. The CDR3 region has the DNA TGTGCCAGCAGCGCCGACAGCGGCAGGGGGCGGCTAGCGGCGACCTACGAGCAGTACTTC.

The rearrangement links TRBV28 to TRBJ2-7, with 8 bases fitting TRBD1. J lost 4 bases, V lost 5 bases, and 7 bases had no gene match. Germline V gives CDR1 MDHEN, CDR2 SYDVKM. This CDR3 spans 14 amino acids. This chain's CDR3 is CASSRGQAAYEQYF. CDR3 nucleotides: TGTGCCAGCAGTCGGGGACAGGCGGCTTACGAGCAGTACTTC.

The chain couples TRBV2 to TRBJ2-5; TRBD2 agrees at 9 bases. CDR3 length equals 17 residues. J lost 5 bases, V lost 3 bases, and 13 bases had no gene match. Germline CDR1 is SNHLY and CDR2 is FYNNEI. The CDR3 DNA follows: TGTGCCAGCAGTGAGGGGCTGGCGGGAGGGTTTAGGGAGACCCAGTACTTC. This translates into CASSEGLAGGFRETQYF.

The chain joins TRBV10-2 to TRBJ1-3, with 7 bases lining up with TRBD1. V lost 6 bases, J lost 2 bases, and 4 bases stayed unmatched. The CDR3 is 14 residues long. CDR1 is WSHSY and CDR2 is SAAADI in the germline V gene. CDR3 region: CASSETGAGNTIYF. The CDR3 DNA follows: TGCGCCAGCAGCGAAACAGGGGCTGGAAACACCATATATTTT.

V is TRBV2 and J is TRBJ2-2, with 7 bases aligning to TRBD2. Germline V gives CDR1 SNHLY, CDR2 FYNNEI. Trimming at V came to 7 bases and at J to 1 base, leaving 6 bases not matched to a gene. CDR3 length: 15 residues. DNA for the CDR3: TGTGCCAGCACGAGACTAGCTAAGAACACCGGGGAGCTGTTTTTT. This translates into CASTRLAKNTGELFF. Full variable domain (outside the CDR3, taken from reference TRBV2 and TRBJ2-2): EPEVTQTPSHQVTQMGQEVILRCVPISNHLYFYWYRQILGQKVEFLVSFYNNEISEKSEIFDDQFSVERPDGSNFTLKIRSTKLEDSAMYFCASTRLAKNTGELFFGEGSRLTVL.

V is TRBV19 and J is TRBJ1-1; D unresolved. The length of the CDR3 is 15 residues. V gave up 3 bases and J gave up 0 bases, with 11 bases separating them. Germline V CDR1 and CDR2: LNHDA, SQIVND (reference sequence). The CDR3 spells CASSIDGRLNTEAFF. CDR3 nucleotides: TGTGCCAGTAGTATCGACGGGAGGCTGAACACTGAAGCTTTCTTT.

This clone was recorded a few times. This chain joins TRBV5-1 and TRBJ2-7, with TRBD2 identical over 8 bases. The CDR3 is 14 residues long. Trimming removed 2 bases from V and 2 bases from J; junction bases left unmatched: 3. Germline V gene lookup returns CDR1 SGHRS and CDR2 YFSETQ. The CDR3 nucleotides are TGCGCCAGCAGCTTACTAGCGGAGCCCTACGAGCAGTACTTC. It encodes CASSLLAEPYEQYF.

This clone was detected only a few times. This chain joins TRBV7-9 and TRBJ1-1; 7 bases line up with TRBD1. Germline trimming cut 3 bases from V and 0 bases from J; bases unmatched to any gene: 4. Germline values: CDR1 SEHNR, CDR2 FQNEAQ (reference sequence). The CDR3 consists of 15 residues. CDR3 nucleotides: TGTGCCAGCAGCTTTCGCGACAGGGTGAACACTGAAGCTTTCTTT. Its translation is CASSFRDRVNTEAFF.

V gene TRBV9 combines with J gene TRBJ2-1; 8 bases agree with TRBD1. Looked up from germline, CDR1 is SGDLS and CDR2 is YYNGEE. This CDR3 comprises 15 residues. The V segment lost 3 bases and the J segment 8 bases; nucleotides outside the gene matches: 10. CDR3: CASSASQGALDEQFF. The CDR3 nucleotides are TGTGCCAGCAGCGCCTCCCAGGGGGCCCTCGATGAGCAGTTCTTC. Complete variable domain (other parts from reference TRBV9 and TRBJ2-1): DSGVTQTPKHLITATGQRVTLRCSPRSGDLSVYWYQQSLDQGLQFLIQYYNGEERAKGNILERFSAQQFPDLHSELNLSSLELGDSALYFCASSASQGALDEQFFGPGTRLTVL.

This clone came up a few times. V and J are TRBV19 and TRBJ1-1; D not resolved. The CDR3 sequence is 13 residues long. V lost 11 bases, J lost 5 bases, and 18 bases lay in between. The germline V gene has CDR1 LNHDA and CDR2 SQIVND (reference sequence). CDR3 DNA sequence: TGTGCCGCTAGCACGAGTGGTAAGACTGAAGCTTTCTTT. It encodes CAASTSGKTEAFF.

The chain is built from TRBV28 and TRBJ1-1; 7 bases are shared with TRBD1. The germline gives CDR1 MDHEN, CDR2 SYDVKM. The V and J ends lost 3 bases and 7 bases, in that order; junction bases with no gene match: 5. This CDR3 contains 13 residues. The CDR3 region has the DNA TGTGCCAGCAGTTTCCGCCGGACAGGTGAAGCTTTCTTT. Protein sequence: CASSFRRTGEAFF.

V is TRBV5-1 and J is TRBJ1-2, with 8 bases identical to TRBD1. The CDR3 contains 14 residues. The germline V gene encodes CDR1 SGHRS and CDR2 YFSETQ. V shed 4 bases, J shed 2 bases, and the junction held 4 bases outside the gene matches. The CDR3 DNA follows: TGCGCCAGCAGCCCGGGACAGGTGAACTATGGCTACACCTTC. It specifies CASSPGQVNYGYTF.

This clone showed up just once. The chain has TRBV28 and TRBJ2-1; D uncertain. V gave up 6 bases and J gave up 0 bases, with 15 bases separating them. The CDR3 runs 16 residues. In germline, CDR1 is MDHEN, CDR2 SYDVKM. CDR3 nucleotides: TGTGCCAGCAGCCCTGAGGCGGAACGCTCCTACAATGAGCAGTTCTTC. Translation: CASSPEAERSYNEQFF.

This chain connects TRBV28 to TRBJ2-7; 8 bases are a match to TRBD1. The length of the CDR3 is 15 residues. Germline CDR1 is MDHEN and CDR2 is SYDVKM. V lost 8 bases and J lost 3; bases outside the gene matches: 12. The CDR3 here is CASDGIGTGNYEQYF. The CDR3, as DNA: TGTGCCAGCGATGGAATCGGGACAGGAAACTACGAGCAGTACTTC. The full variable domain, its missing parts supplied by reference TRBV28 and TRBJ2-7, is DVKVTQSSRYLVKRTGEKVFLECVQDMDHENMFWYRQDPGLGLRLIYFSYDVKMKEKGDIPEGYSVSREKKERFSLILESASTNQTSMYLCASDGIGTGNYEQYFGPGTRLTVT.

The V call is TRBV9, the J call TRBJ2-2, with 8 bases aligning to TRBD1. Looked up from germline, CDR1 is SGDLS and CDR2 is YYNGEE. The J segment lost 4 bases and the V segment lost 1 base, leaving 3 bases of the junction unmatched. The CDR3 runs to 15 residues. CDR3 DNA sequence: TGTGCCAGCAGCGTACAGGGGGCGGTCACCGGGGAGCTGTTTTTT. Amino acids: CASSVQGAVTGELFF.